The next 17 T cell receptor beta chains were all read from a single sample in a study of T cell responses to AZD1222 COVID-19 vaccine. TCRdb keeps only in-frame clones here, not all; method: immunoSEQ multiplex PCR. The sample carries about 97,000 clones, around 89% recorded once. The sequenced sample was peripheral blood, obtained on day 0 of AZD1222 vaccination. These receptors originate from an adult in good health.

The V and J genes are TRBV4-3 and TRBJ2-2; tentatively, D is TRBD1 (6 bases). This CDR3 is built from 16 residues. The V and J ends lost 0 bases and 5 bases respectively, with 13 bases between them. Germline CDR1 is LGHNA and CDR2 is YSLEER. CDR3 coding DNA: TGCGCCAGCAGCCAAGATCGCACAGGGTGGACCGGGGAGCTGTTTTTT. This codes for CASSQDRTGWTGELFF.

This chain connects TRBV28 to TRBJ2-5, with D tentatively TRBD1 (6 bases). The CDR3 is made up of 15 amino acids. V gave up 3 bases and J gave up 1 base, with 12 bases separating them. Germline CDR1 MDHEN, CDR2 SYDVKM. CDR3 sequence: CASSLWTESQETQYF. In nucleotides, the CDR3 is TGTGCCAGCAGTTTGTGGACAGAATCCCAAGAGACCCAGTACTTC.

The chain recombines TRBV18 with TRBJ2-2; D ambiguous. From germline, CDR1 is KGHSH and CDR2 LQKENI. The germline V and J ends were trimmed by 0 bases and 3 bases, with 5 bases remaining between them. The CDR3 covers 14 residues. The CDR3 spells CASSPPEYTGELFF. CDR3 coding DNA: TGTGCCAGCTCACCACCGGAGTACACCGGGGAGCTGTTTTTT. The full variable domain, in which reference TRBV18 and TRBJ2-2 provide the parts outside the CDR3, is NAGVMQNPRHLVRRRGQEARLRCSPMKGHSHVYWYRQLPEEGLKFMVYLQKENIIDESGMPKERFSAEFPKEGPSILRIQQVVRGDSAAYFCASSPPEYTGELFFGEGSRLTVL.

This clone has only a few counts. This CDR3 reads CASSSPVSSRYGYTF. Here the CDR3 DNA reads TGTGCCAGCAGTTCCCCCGTCTCCTCCCGGTATGGCTACACCTTC. The genes are TRBV28 and TRBJ1-2; D not resolved. V was pared by 4 bases and J by 5 bases, with 17 bases between. Germline loops: CDR1 MDHEN, CDR2 SYDVKM. The CDR3 length is 15 residues.

The gene calls are TRBV15 and TRBJ2-1, with TRBD2 matching over 11 bases. This CDR3 contains 17 residues. Germline V lookup: CDR1 LNHNV, CDR2 YYDKDF (reference sequence). With V trimmed by 0 bases and J by 5 bases, 6 bases remained unmatched. CDR3 in amino acids: CATSRDISGRANNEQFF. DNA for the CDR3: TGTGCCACCAGCAGAGATATTAGCGGGAGGGCCAACAATGAGCAGTTCTTC.

This clone came up once. V is TRBV4-1 and J is TRBJ1-2; D uncertain. Germline V lookup: CDR1 MGHRA, CDR2 YSYEKL. Between the trimmed V and J ends, which lost 1 base and 2 bases, there was a span of 11 bases. The CDR3 is 15 residues long. The CDR3 region is CASSQGGFSNYGYTF. In nucleotides, the CDR3 is TGCGCCAGCAGCCAAGGAGGTTTCAGCAACTATGGCTACACCTTC.

The rearrangement joins TRBV6-5 to TRBJ1-2, with D possibly matching TRBD1 (6 bases). Trimming removed 6 bases at V and 7 bases at J, with 12 bases between. The germline V gene has CDR1 MNHEY and CDR2 SVGAGI. The CDR3 sequence is 12 residues long. The CDR3 here is CASSRGGRGYTF. DNA of the CDR3: TGTGCCAGCAGCAGGGGTGGTCGTGGCTACACCTTC.

A remark on this clone: One end of the junction is discordant with germline, which a read error may explain. This chain uses TRBV7-7 with TRBJ2-1, with TRBD2 identical over 11 bases. The CDR3 has 15 residues. CDR1 and CDR2 (germline): SSHAT, FNYEAQ (reference sequence). DNA for the CDR3: TGTGCTAGCAGCCCGCTAGCGGGAGGCGGGAGTGAGCAGTTCTTC. Translated, it gives CASSPLAGGGSEQFF.

The CDR3 here is CAWKPISGSQDQPQHF. CDR3 nucleotide sequence: TGTGCCTGGAAACCGATCAGCGGGTCTCAGGATCAGCCCCAGCATTTT. J is TRBJ1-5 and V is TRBV30; D unclear. Per germline, CDR1 GTSNPN and CDR2 SVGIG (reference sequence). Between the trimmed V and J ends, which lost 4 bases and 5 bases, there was a span of 21 bases. The CDR3 runs to 16 residues.

This clone was counted between two and nine times. The chain joins TRBV7-6 to TRBJ2-3, with D possibly being TRBD2 (5 bases). CDR1 is SGHVS, CDR2 FNYEAQ, per germline. V was shortened by 5 bases and J by 2 bases, with 14 bases between the two germline ends. The CDR3 spans 15 residues. The CDR3 region has the DNA TGTGCCAGCAGCCCCTCTAGCCGACCCACAGATACGCAGTATTTT. Protein sequence: CASSPSSRPTDTQYF.

This chain joins TRBV6-1 and TRBJ2-7; the match to TRBD2 covers 8 bases. This CDR3 has 14 residues. Per germline, CDR1 MNHNS and CDR2 SASEGT. V trimming: 2 bases; J trimming: 2 bases; junction bases outside the gene matches: 2. The CDR3 region is CASSETGGPYEQYF. CDR3 bases: TGTGCCAGCAGTGAAACGGGGGGGCCCTACGAGCAGTACTTC.

This clone was found a few times. The chain couples TRBV28 to TRBJ1-2, with 9 bases that match TRBD1. Germline CDR1 MDHEN, CDR2 SYDVKM. The CDR3 runs 14 residues. The J segment lost 4 bases and the V segment lost 5 bases, leaving 5 bases of the junction unmatched. The CDR3 nucleotides are TGTGCCAGCAGTACAACAGGGGGCTCCTATGGCTACACCTTC. Translation: CASSTTGGSYGYTF.

The V call is TRBV5-4, the J call TRBJ1-4, with D perhaps TRBD1 (5 bases). CDR3 length equals 15 residues. Trimming cost V 3 bases and J 4 bases, with 13 bases left between them. Germline V gene lookup returns CDR1 SGHNT and CDR2 YYREEE (reference sequence). The CDR3 reads CASSSGGAFNEKLFF. CDR3 sequence (DNA): TGTGCCAGCAGCTCCGGCGGGGCCTTTAATGAAAAACTGTTTTTT.

The chain recombines TRBV3-1 (or the pseudogene TRBV3-2) with TRBJ1-5; D not certain. CDR1 is LGHDT and CDR2 is YNNKEL in the germline V gene (reference sequence). CDR3 length equals 13 residues. Trimming stripped 4 bases from V and 7 bases from J, with 11 bases between. DNA for the CDR3: TGTGCCAGCAGCCCCCGGAGCAGGCAGCCCCAGCATTTT. Its protein is CASSPRSRQPQHF.

The CDR3 sequence: CASSQSLILRGARETQYF. Here the CDR3 DNA reads TGTGCCAGCAGCCAAAGTCTTATCCTGCGGGGGGCTAGGGAGACCCAGTACTTC. The chain is built from TRBV4-2 and TRBJ2-5; TRBD2 agrees at 8 bases. CDR1 and CDR2 from the germline V gene are LGHNA and YNFKEQ. Trimming took 2 bases from V and 5 from J; bases not matched to a gene: 16. The CDR3 extends over 18 amino acids.

This chain connects TRBV7-3 to TRBJ1-2; 9 bases fit TRBD1. Germline values: CDR1 SGHTA, CDR2 FQGTGA. Losses at the gene ends were 4 bases for V and 4 bases for J; bases not matched to a gene: 1. The CDR3 is made up of 13 amino acids. In DNA, the CDR3 is TGTGCCAGCAGCTCGGGACAGGGCTATGGCTACACCTTC. This sequence encodes CASSSGQGYGYTF.

V and J are TRBV12-3 or TRBV12-4 and TRBJ1-2; 8 nucleotides agree with TRBD1. The V segment lost 6 bases and the J segment 7 bases; nucleotides outside the gene matches: 7. This CDR3 is 13 amino acids long. The chain's CDR3 is CASSGRGLGGYTF. CDR3 in DNA: TGTGCCAGCAGCGGCAGGGGGCTCGGTGGCTACACCTTC.